Following are 15 T cell receptor beta chains from one sample sequenced in a study of regulatory T cells in long-lasting Graves disease (dated by TCRdb to the early 2020s). The library was generated by multiplex PCR. TCRdb lists the instrument as Illumina HiSeq 4000. TCR beta libraries were built with iRepertoire HTBI primers and Arm-PCR amplification of CDR3 regions. Clones were called with MiXCR by TCRdb after fastp trimmed the public reads at Q25, and only in-frame beta chains were retained. Under each unique CDR3 protein, matching rows form one entry showing the most common genes and DNA. This sample has around 340,000 distinct CDR3 sequences in its table, and roughly 21% of those were observed once. The ten largest clonotypes hold approximately 31% of the sample. This sample's time point label indicates: persistent/refractory GD, antithyroid drugs over 5 years with positive TRAb. RNA was extracted from PBMCs in TRIzol for both TCR sequencing and RNA sequencing.

The sample in question was peripheral blood mononuclear cells (PBMCs), obtained when the disease was refractory, from a patient treated with antithyroid drugs. Source of these receptors: a female donor with Graves disease.

V and J are TRBV18 and TRBJ1-6; D remains unclear. V was trimmed by 2 bases and J by 7 bases, leaving 6 bases between them. Per the germline V gene, CDR1 is KGHSH and CDR2 is LQKENI. The CDR3 spans 13 residues. CDR3 region: CASSPWSNSPLHF. CDR3 nucleotides: TGTGCCAGCTCACCATGGTCCAATTCACCCCTCCACTTT.

This clonotype was detected a few times. This sequence joins TRBV19 and TRBJ1-2, with D maybe TRBD1 (6 bases). CDR3 length: 15 residues. Trimming removed 5 bases at V and 5 bases at J, with 18 bases between. Germline V gives CDR1 LNHDA, CDR2 SQIVND (reference sequence). CDR3 amino acids: CASSAPTGNVYGYTF. The CDR3 nucleotides are TGTGCCAGTAGTGCCCCGACAGGAAACGTTTATGGCTACACCTTC.

The rearrangement uses TRBV7-6 and TRBJ1-1, with unresolved D. Germline V gene lookup returns CDR1 SGHVS and CDR2 FNYEAQ. The CDR3 contains 16 residues. The V and J ends lost 0 bases and 1 base respectively, with 12 bases between them. CDR3 sequence: CASSLAITTTNTEAFF. The CDR3 nucleotides are TGTGCCAGCAGCTTAGCGATAACCACCACGAACACTGAAGCTTTCTTT.

In this sample, this clonotype turned up a few times. This rearrangement joins TRBV19 to TRBJ1-1; D gene unclear. This CDR3 region has 13 residues. Trimming pared 5 bases from V and 4 bases from J, leaving 11 bases between. Per germline, CDR1 LNHDA and CDR2 SQIVND (reference sequence). The CDR3 spells CASSVTWGTEAFF. As DNA, the CDR3 is TGTGCCAGTAGTGTCACTTGGGGCACTGAAGCTTTCTTT.

This clonotype was recorded at least ten times. This chain's CDR3 is CASSSDSALGLGQPQHF. The CDR3 DNA sequence: TGTGCCAGCAGTTCAGATTCGGCTCTTGGACTGGGTCAGCCCCAGCATTTT. This sequence joins TRBV6-5 and TRBJ1-5; D gene ambiguous. V shed 4 bases and J shed 6 bases, with 22 bases lying between them. Germline values: CDR1 MNHEY, CDR2 SVGAGI. This CDR3 has 17 amino acids.

To note about this clonotype: A much larger clonotype is one base distant, so this may be a read error. This sequence joins TRBV7-2 and TRBJ2-7, with 9 bases aligning to TRBD1. CDR1 and CDR2 (germline): SGHTA, FQGNSA. V lost 8 bases to trimming and J lost 3 bases; unmatched junction nucleotides: 8. The CDR3 has 14 amino acids. This CDR3 is CASGTGTGYYEQYF. CDR3 DNA sequence: TGTGCCAGCGGCACCGGGACAGGGTACTACGAGCAGTACTTC. The full variable domain, rest sourced from reference TRBV7-2 and TRBJ2-7, is GAGVSQSPSNKVTEKGKDVELRCDPISGHTALYWYRQSLGQGLEFLIYFQGNSAPDKSGLPSDRFSAERTGGSVSTLTIQRTQQEDSAVYLCASGTGTGYYEQYFGPGTRLTVT.

Comment on this clonotype: A much more abundant neighbour one base away suggests this may be a read error. The chain links TRBV6-2 or TRBV6-3 to TRBJ1-2, with 7 bases aligning to TRBD1. The CDR3 sequence is 13 residues long. Germline CDR1 MNHEY, CDR2 SVGEGT. With 5 bases clipped from V and 7 bases from J, the junction kept 7 bases outside the gene matches. The CDR3 bases are TGTGCCAGCAGTGACGGGACAGCCTGTGGCTACACCTTC. This codes for CASSDGTACGYTF.

This clonotype was observed a single time. This could be a read error, since a much larger clone is one nucleotide away. Given the absence of the conserved phenylalanine or tryptophan at the CDR3 end, a read error is likely. The chain employs TRBV27 and TRBJ1-2, with D tentatively TRBD1 (5 bases). V was shortened by 5 bases and J by 4 bases, with 17 bases between the two germline ends. The germline V gene encodes CDR1 MNHEY and CDR2 SMNVEV (reference sequence). CDR3 length: 15 amino acids. Written as DNA, the CDR3 is TGTGCCAGCAGTCTCGACAGCCGTGGGGGCTATGGCTACACCCTC. Translating gives CASSLDSRGGYGYTL.

On this clonotype itself: With a much larger clone just one base away, this may be a read error. The chain carries TRBV6-5 and TRBJ1-6, with D tentatively TRBD1 (6 bases). Germline V gene data show CDR1 as MNHEY and CDR2 as SVGAGI. The CDR3 totals 15 residues. CDR3 residues: CASSYSTQGNSPPHF. For the CDR3, the DNA is TGTGCCAGCAGTTACTCGACGCAGGGGAATTCACCCCCCCACTTT.

This clonotype has at least ten counts. The chain couples TRBV18 to TRBJ1-2; 10 positions agree with TRBD1. Germline CDR1 is KGHSH and CDR2 is LQKENI. V lost 5 bases to trimming and J lost 5 bases; unmatched junction nucleotides: 8. The CDR3 loop spans 15 amino acids. The CDR3 spells CASSMTGGDVYGYTF. In DNA form, the CDR3 reads TGTGCCAGCTCAATGACAGGGGGCGATGTATATGGCTACACCTTC.

This clonotype was counted at least ten times. The V gene is TRBV28, the J gene TRBJ2-7, with D perhaps being TRBD1 or TRBD2 (5 bases each). Germline CDR1 MDHEN, CDR2 SYDVKM. V shed 4 bases and J shed 1 base, with 20 bases lying between them. This CDR3 spans 17 amino acids. The CDR3 reads CASSSGYERGRSYEQYF. In DNA form, the CDR3 reads TGTGCCAGCAGTTCGGGGTACGAACGGGGCCGTTCCTACGAGCAGTACTTC.

In regard to this clonotype: It may be a read error: a sequence one base away is much more abundant. CDR3: CASSLNGDTEAFF. The CDR3 bases are TGTGCCAGCAGTCTCAATGGAGACACTGAAGCTTTCTTT. The chain carries TRBV12-3 or TRBV12-4 and TRBJ1-1; the D is unclear. The V gene lost 5 bases and the J gene lost 3 bases, with 10 bases spanning the gap. The CDR3 sequence is 13 residues long.

The V call is TRBV12-3 or TRBV12-4, the J call TRBJ2-1, with D perhaps TRBD1 (6 bases). The length of the CDR3 is 13 residues. Trimming shortened V by 6 bases and J by 4 bases, and 10 bases separated the two germline ends. The CDR3 region is CASRTGQYNEQFF. CDR3 nucleotide sequence: TGTGCCAGCAGAACGGGACAATACAATGAGCAGTTCTTC.

This clonotype showed up many times. The J gene is TRBJ1-4, the V gene TRBV9; D might be TRBD1 (5 bases). CDR3 size: 15 residues. Germline assignment: CDR1 SGDLS and CDR2 YYNGEE. The germline V and J ends were trimmed by 0 bases and 8 bases, with 14 bases remaining between them. This chain's CDR3 is CASSVEGTGGEKLFF. CDR3 nucleotide sequence: TGTGCCAGCAGCGTAGAGGGGACCGGCGGAGAAAAACTGTTTTTT.

The rearrangement uses TRBV11-3 and TRBJ2-1; D gene uncertain. This CDR3 has 14 amino acids. Germline V gene sequence: CDR1 SGHNT, CDR2 YENEEA. The V end was cut by 0 bases, the J end by 6 bases, with 9 bases between. CDR3 bases: TGTGCCAGCAGCTTAGATCGGAGACCCAATGAGCAGTTCTTC. Protein sequence: CASSLDRRPNEQFF.